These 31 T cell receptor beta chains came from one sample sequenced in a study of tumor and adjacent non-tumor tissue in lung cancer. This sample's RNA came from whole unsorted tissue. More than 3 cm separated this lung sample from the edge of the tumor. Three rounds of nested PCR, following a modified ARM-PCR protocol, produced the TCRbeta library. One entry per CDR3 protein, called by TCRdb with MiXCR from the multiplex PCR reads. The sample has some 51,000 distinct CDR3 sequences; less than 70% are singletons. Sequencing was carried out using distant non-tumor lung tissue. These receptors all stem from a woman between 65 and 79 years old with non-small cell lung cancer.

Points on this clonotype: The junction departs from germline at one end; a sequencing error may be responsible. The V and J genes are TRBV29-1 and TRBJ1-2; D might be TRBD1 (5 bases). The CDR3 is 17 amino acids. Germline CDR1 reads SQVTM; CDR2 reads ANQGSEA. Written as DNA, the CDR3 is TGCAGCATTGAAGGTAATTCAGGAGACAGTAAGCTATATGGCTACACATTC. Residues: CSIEGNSGDSKLYGYTF. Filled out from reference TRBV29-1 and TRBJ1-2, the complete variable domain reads SAVISQKPSRDICQRGTSLTIQCQVDSQVTMMFWYRQQPGQSLTLIATANQGSEATYESGFVIDKFPISRPNLTFSTLTVSNMSPEDSSIYLCSIEGNSGDSKLYGYTFGSGTRLTVV.

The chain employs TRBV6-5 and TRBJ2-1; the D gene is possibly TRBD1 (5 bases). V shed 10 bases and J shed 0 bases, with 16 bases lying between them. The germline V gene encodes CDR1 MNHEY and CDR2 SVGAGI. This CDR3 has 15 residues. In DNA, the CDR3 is TGTGCCAAAAGTTACGACAGTGTCTCCTACAATGAGCAGTTCTTC. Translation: CAKSYDSVSYNEQFF.

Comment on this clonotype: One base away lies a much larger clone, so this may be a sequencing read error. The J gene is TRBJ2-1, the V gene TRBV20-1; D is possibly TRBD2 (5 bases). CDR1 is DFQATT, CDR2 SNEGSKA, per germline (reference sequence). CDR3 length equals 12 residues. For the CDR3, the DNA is TGCAATGCTAGCCGACATTCCAATGAGCAGTTCTTC. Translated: CNASRHSNEQFF.

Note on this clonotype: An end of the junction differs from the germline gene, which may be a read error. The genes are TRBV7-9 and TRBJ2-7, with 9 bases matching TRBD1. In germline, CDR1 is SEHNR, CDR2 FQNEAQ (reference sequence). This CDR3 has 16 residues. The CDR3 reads CASSSRGTGRGYEQYF. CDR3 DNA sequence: TGTGCCAGTAGCTCCCGGGGGACAGGGAGAGGGTACGAGCAGTACTTC.

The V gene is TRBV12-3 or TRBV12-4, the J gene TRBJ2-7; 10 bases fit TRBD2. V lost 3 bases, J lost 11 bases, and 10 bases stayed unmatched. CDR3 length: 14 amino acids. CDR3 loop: CASSLGLASYKEYF. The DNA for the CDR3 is TGTGCCAGCAGTTTGGGACTAGCGTCCTACAAGGAGTACTTC.

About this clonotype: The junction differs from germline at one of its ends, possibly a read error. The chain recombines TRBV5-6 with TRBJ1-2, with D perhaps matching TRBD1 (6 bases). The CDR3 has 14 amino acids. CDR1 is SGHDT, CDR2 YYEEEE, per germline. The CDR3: CARSSWQGMRGYTF. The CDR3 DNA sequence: TGTGCCAGGAGCTCTTGGCAGGGGATGCGAGGCTACACCTTC.

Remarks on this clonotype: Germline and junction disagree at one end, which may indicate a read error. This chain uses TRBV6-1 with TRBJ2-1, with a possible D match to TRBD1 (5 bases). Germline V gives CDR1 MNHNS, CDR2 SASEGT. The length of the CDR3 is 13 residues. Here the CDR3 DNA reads TGTGCCAGCAGTATTGACAGCAACAATGAGCAGTTATTC. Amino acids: CASSIDSNNEQLF.

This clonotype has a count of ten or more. The CDR3 DNA reads as TGTGCCAGTACGACAGGGGGCTCGTCGTGGAAAAACAATGAGCAGTTCTTC. Translation gives CASTTGGSSWKNNEQFF. The rearrangement joins TRBV6-2 or TRBV6-3 to TRBJ2-1; 10 positions agree with TRBD1. CDR3 size: 17 residues. CDR1 and CDR2 (germline): MNHEY, SVGEGT. V was pared by 9 bases and J by 5 bases, with 16 bases of the junction left unmatched.

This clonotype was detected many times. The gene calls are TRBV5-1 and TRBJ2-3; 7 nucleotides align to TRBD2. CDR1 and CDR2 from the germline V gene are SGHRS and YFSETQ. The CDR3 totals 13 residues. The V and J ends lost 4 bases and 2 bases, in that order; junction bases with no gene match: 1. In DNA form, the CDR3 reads TGCGCCAGCAGCCGGGACTACACAGATACGCAGTATTTT. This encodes CASSRDYTDTQYF. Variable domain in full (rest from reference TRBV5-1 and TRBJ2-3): KAGVTQTPRYLIKTRGQQVTLSCSPISGHRSVSWYQQTPGQGLQFLFEYFSETQRNKGNFPGRFSGRQFSNSRSEMNVSTLELGDSALYLCASSRDYTDTQYFGPGTRLTVL.

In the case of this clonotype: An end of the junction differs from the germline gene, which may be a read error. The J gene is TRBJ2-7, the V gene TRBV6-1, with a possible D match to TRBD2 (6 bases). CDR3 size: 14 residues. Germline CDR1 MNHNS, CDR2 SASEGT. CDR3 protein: CASIGGDPNYEQHF. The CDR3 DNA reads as TGTGCCAGCATCGGAGGGGACCCAAACTACGAGCAGCACTTC.

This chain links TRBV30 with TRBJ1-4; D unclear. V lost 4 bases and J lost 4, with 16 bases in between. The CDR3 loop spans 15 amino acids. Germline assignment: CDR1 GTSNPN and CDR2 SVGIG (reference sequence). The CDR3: CAWNTVVRNNEKLFF. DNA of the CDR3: TGTGCCTGGAACACCGTGGTGAGAAATAATGAAAAACTGTTTTTT.

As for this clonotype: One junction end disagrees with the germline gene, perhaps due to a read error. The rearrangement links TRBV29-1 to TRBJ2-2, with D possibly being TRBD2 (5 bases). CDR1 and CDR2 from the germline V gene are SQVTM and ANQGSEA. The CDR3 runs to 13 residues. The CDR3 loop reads CSVERVDTGEPFF. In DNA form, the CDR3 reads TGCAGCGTTGAACGGGTGGATACCGGGGAGCCGTTCTTT.

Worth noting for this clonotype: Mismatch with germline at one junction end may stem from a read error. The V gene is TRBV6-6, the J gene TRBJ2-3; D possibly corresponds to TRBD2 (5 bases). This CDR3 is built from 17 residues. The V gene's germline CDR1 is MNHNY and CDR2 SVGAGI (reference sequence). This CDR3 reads CASSYPPILSSTDTQYF. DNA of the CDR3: TGTGCCAGCAGTTACCCCCCGATCCTTTCTAGCACGGATACGCAGTATTTT.

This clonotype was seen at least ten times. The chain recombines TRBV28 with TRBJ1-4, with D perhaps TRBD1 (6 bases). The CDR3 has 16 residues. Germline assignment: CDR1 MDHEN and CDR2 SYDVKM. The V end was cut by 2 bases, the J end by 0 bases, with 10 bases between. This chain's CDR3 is CASSLRAGATNEKLFF. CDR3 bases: TGTGCCAGCAGTTTAAGGGCAGGGGCAACTAATGAAAAACTGTTTTTT.

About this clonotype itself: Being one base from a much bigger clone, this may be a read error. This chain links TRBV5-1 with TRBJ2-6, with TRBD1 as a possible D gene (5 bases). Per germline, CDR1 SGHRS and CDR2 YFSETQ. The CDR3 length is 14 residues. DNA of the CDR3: TGCGCCAGCAGCTTCAACTCTGGGGCCAACTTCCTGACTTTC. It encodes CASSFNSGANFLTF.

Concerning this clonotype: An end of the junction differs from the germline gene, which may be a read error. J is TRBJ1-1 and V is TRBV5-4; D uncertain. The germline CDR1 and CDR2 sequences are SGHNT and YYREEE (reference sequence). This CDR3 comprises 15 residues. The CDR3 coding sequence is TGTGTCAGCAGCTTACCAACCTCCCAGAACACTGAAGCTTTATTT. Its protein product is CVSSLPTSQNTEALF.

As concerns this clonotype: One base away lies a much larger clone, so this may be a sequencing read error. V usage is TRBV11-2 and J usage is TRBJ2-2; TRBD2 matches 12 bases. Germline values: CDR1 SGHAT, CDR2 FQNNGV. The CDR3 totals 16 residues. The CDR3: CASSSTSGSGTWELFF. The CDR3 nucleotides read TGTGCCAGCAGCTCGACTAGCGGGAGTGGCACCTGGGAGCTGTTTTTT.

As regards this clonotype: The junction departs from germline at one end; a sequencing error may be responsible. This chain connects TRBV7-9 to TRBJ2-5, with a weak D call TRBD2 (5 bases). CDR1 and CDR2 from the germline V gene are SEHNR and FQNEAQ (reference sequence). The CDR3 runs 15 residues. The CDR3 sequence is CASSLAWVRQETQYF. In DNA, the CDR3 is TGTGCTAGCAGCTTAGCGTGGGTGAGGCAAGAGACCCAGTACTTC.

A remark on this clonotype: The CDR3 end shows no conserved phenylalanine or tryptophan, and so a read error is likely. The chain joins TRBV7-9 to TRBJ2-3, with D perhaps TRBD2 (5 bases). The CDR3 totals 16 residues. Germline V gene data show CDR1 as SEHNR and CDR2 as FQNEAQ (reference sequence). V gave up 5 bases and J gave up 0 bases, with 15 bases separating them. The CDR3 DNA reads TGTGCCAGCAGCCACGGGATAGACCCTAGCACAGATACGCAGTATTAT. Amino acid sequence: CASSHGIDPSTDTQYY.

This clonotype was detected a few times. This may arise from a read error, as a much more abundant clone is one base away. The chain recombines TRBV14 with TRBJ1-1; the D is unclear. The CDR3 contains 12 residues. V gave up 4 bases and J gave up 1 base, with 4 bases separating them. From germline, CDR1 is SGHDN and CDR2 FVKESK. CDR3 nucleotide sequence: TGTGCCAGCAGCCCCACGAACACTGAAGCTTTCTTT. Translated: CASSPTNTEAFF.

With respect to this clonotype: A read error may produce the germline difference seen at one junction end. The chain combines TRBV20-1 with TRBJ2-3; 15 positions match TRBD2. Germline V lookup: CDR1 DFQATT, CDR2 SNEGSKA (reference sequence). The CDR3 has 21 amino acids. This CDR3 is CSARDPRGLAGGPTSTNTQYF. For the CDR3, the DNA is TGCAGTGCTAGAGATCCGAGGGGACTAGCGGGAGGACCTACAAGCACAAATACGCAGTATTTT.

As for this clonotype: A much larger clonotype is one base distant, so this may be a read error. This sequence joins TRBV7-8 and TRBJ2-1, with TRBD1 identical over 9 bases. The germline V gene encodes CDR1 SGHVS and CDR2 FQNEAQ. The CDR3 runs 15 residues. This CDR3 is CARSFGQGSYNEQFF. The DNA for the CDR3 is TGTGCCAGAAGCTTTGGACAGGGGTCCTACAATGAGCAGTTCTTC.

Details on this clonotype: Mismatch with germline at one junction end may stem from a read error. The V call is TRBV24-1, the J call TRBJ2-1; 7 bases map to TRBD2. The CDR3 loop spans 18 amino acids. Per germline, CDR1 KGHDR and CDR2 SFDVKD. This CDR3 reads CAISDLPYASGRADEQFF. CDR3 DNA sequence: TGTGCCATCAGTGATTTGCCCTATGCTAGTGGGAGGGCCGATGAGCAGTTCTTC.

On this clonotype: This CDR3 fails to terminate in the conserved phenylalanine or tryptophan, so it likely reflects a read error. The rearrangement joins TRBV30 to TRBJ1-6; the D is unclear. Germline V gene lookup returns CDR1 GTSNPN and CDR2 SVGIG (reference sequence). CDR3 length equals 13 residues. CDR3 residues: CAWSVASRPPLHI. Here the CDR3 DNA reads TGCGCCTGGAGCGTGGCCAGTCGCCCACCCCTCCACATT.

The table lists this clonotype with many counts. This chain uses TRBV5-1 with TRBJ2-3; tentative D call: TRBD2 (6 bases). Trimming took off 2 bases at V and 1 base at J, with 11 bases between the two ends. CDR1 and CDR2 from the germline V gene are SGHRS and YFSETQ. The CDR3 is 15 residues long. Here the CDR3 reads CASSFLSGGTDTQYF. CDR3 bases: TGCGCCAGCAGCTTCTTATCGGGGGGCACAGATACGCAGTATTTT.

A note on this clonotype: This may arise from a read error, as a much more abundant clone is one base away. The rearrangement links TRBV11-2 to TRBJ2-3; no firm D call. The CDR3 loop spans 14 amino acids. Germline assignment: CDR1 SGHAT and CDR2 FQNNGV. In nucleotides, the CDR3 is TGTACCAGCAGCTTAAACCCGGGTTGGGATACGCAGTATTTT. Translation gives CTSSLNPGWDTQYF.

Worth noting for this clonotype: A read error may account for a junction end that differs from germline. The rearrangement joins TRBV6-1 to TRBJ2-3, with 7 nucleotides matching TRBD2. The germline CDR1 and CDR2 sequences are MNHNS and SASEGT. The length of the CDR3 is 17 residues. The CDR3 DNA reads TGTGTCAGCAGTGAAGGACTAGGGAAGGCTGGTACAGATACGCAGTATTTT. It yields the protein CVSSEGLGKAGTDTQYF.

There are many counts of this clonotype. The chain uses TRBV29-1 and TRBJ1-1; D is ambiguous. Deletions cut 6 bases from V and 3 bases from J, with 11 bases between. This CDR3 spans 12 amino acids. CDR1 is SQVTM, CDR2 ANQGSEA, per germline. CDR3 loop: CSVGGLDTEAFF. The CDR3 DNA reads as TGCAGCGTGGGAGGTTTGGACACTGAAGCTTTCTTT.

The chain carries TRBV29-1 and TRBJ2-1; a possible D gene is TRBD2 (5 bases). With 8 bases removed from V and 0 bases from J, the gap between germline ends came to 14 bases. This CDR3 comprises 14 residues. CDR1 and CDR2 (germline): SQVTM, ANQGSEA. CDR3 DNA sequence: TGCAGCACCCCGTCTAGCAGCTCCTACAATGAGCAGTTCTTC. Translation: CSTPSSSSYNEQFF.

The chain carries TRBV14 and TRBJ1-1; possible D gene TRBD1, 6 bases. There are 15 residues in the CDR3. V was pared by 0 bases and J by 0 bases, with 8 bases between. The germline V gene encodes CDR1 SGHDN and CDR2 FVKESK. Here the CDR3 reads CASSQDSGVNTEAFF. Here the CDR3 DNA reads TGTGCCAGCAGCCAAGATTCAGGGGTGAACACTGAAGCTTTCTTT.

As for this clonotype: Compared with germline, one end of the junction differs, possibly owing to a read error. Here the CDR3 reads CASRYTSASVYEEYF. DNA for the CDR3: TGTGCCAGCAGATATACTAGCGCGAGTGTCTACGAGGAGTACTTC. The V call is TRBV5-5, the J call TRBJ2-7; 7 bases map to TRBD2. CDR3 size: 15 residues. Germline V lookup: CDR1 SGHKS, CDR2 YYEKEE (reference sequence).